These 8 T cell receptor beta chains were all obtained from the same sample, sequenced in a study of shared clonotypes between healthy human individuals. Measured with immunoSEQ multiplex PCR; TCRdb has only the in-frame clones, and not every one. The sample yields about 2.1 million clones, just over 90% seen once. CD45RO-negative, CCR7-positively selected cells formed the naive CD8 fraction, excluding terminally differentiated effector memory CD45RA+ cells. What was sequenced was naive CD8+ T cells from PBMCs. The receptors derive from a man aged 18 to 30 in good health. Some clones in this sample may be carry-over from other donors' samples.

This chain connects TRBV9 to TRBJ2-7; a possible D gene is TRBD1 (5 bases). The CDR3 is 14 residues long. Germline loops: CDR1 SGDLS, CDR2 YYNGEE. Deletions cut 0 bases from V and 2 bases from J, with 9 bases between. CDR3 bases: TGTGCCAGCAGCGTAGCCCTCAGGGCCTACGAGCAGTACTTC. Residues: CASSVALRAYEQYF.

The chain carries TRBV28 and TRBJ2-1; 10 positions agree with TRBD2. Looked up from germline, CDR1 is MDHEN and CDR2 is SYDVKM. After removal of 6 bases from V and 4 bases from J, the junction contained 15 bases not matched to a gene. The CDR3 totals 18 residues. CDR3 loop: CASRPSSGSYLHYNEQFF. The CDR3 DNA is TGTGCCAGCAGACCCTCTAGCGGGAGCTACCTACATTACAATGAGCAGTTCTTC. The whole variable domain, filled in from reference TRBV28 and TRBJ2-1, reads DVKVTQSSRYLVKRTGEKVFLECVQDMDHENMFWYRQDPGLGLRLIYFSYDVKMKEKGDIPEGYSVSREKKERFSLILESASTNQTSMYLCASRPSSGSYLHYNEQFFGPGTRLTVL.

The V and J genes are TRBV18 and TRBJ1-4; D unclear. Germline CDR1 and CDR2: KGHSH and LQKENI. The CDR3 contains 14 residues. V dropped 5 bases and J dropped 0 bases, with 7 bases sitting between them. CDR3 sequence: CASSDSATNEKLFF. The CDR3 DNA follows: TGTGCCAGCTCAGATTCAGCAACTAATGAAAAACTGTTTTTT.

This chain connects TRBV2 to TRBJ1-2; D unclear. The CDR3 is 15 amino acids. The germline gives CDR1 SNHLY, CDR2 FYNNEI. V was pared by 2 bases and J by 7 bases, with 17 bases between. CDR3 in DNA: TGTGCCAGCAGTGAATCGGGGAGCCTTGGGATTGGCTACACCTTC. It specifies CASSESGSLGIGYTF.

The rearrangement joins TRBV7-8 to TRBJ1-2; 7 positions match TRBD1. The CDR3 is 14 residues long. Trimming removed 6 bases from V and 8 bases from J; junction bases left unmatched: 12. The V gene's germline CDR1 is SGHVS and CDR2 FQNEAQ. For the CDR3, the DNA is TGTGCCAGCAGTTCGAGACAGGGAGTTCAGGGCTACACCTTC. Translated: CASSSRQGVQGYTF.

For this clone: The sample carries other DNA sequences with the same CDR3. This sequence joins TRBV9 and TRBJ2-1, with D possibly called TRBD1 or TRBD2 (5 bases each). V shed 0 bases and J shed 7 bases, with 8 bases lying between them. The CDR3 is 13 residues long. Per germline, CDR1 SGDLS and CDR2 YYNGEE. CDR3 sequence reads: CASSVGGKNEQFF. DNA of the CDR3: TGTGCCAGCAGCGTAGGGGGGAAAAATGAGCAGTTCTTC. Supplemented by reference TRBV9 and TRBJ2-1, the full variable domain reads DSGVTQTPKHLITATGQRVTLRCSPRSGDLSVYWYQQSLDQGLQFLIQYYNGEERAKGNILERFSAQQFPDLHSELNLSSLELGDSALYFCASSVGGKNEQFFGPGTRLTVL.

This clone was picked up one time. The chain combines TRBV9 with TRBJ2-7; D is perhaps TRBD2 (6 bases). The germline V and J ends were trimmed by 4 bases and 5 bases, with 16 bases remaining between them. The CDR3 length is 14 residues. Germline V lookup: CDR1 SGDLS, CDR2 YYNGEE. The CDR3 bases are TGTGCCAGCAGCCGGGCGGGAAGTTACGACGAGCAGTACTTC. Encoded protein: CASSRAGSYDEQYF.

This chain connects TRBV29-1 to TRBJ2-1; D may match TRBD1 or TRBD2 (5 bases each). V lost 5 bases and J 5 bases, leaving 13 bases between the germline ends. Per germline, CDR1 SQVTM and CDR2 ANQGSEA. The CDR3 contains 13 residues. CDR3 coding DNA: TGCAGCGTTTTAGGGACCAACGACAATGAGCAGTTCTTC. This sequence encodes CSVLGTNDNEQFF.